Each of the 30 T cell receptor beta chains below was sequenced from the same sample in a study of cytomegalovirus exposure and HLA in healthy donors. Primers for the PCR totalled 60 Vbeta and 13 Jbeta. TCRdb's copy holds only in-frame clones and misses some; the assay was immunoSEQ multiplex PCR. The data contain approximately 150,000 clones, about 80% of them singletons. The sequencing sample was made of PBMCs. The receptors shown here come from a woman in her forties in good health and CMV-seropositive.

The chain combines TRBV6-1 with TRBJ2-1; TRBD2 agrees at 8 bases. Germline CDR1 reads MNHNS; CDR2 reads SASEGT. V shed 4 bases and J 4 bases; nucleotides not matched to a gene: 3. This CDR3 comprises 14 residues. CDR3 protein: CASSVAGGYNEQFF. The CDR3 region has the DNA TGTGCCAGCAGTGTGGCGGGAGGTTACAATGAGCAGTTCTTC.

This clone was detected only a few times. The chain joins TRBV10-2 to TRBJ2-3; 8 bases agree with TRBD1. The germline CDR1 and CDR2 sequences are WSHSY and SAAADI. This CDR3 comprises 16 residues. The ends lost 5 bases at V and 3 bases at J; junction bases unmatched: 10. In DNA form, the CDR3 reads TGCGCCAGCAGTAACTTGAGGACAGGGAGAACAGATACGCAGTATTTT. It translates to CASSNLRTGRTDTQYF.

The genes are TRBV6-1 and TRBJ2-1; 13 nucleotides align to TRBD2. The V and J ends lost 7 bases and 10 bases, in that order; junction bases with no gene match: 7. This CDR3 contains 14 residues. Germline V gene data show CDR1 as MNHNS and CDR2 as SASEGT. CDR3 sequence reads: CASTGLAGVGEQFF. CDR3 bases: TGTGCCAGCACCGGACTAGCGGGAGTGGGAGAGCAGTTCTTC.

The sample holds one count of this clone. CDR3 loop: CASSFGQGSYEQYF. The CDR3 nucleotides are TGTGCCAGCAGTTTCGGACAGGGTTCCTACGAGCAGTACTTC. The chain joins TRBV6-5 to TRBJ2-7, with TRBD1 identical over 8 bases. Germline CDR1 MNHEY, CDR2 SVGAGI. Trimming at V came to 4 bases and at J to 1 base, leaving 3 bases not matched to a gene. The CDR3 covers 14 residues.

The chain carries TRBV11-3 and TRBJ2-1; D perhaps matches TRBD1 (7 bases). Germline lookup yields CDR1 SGHNT and CDR2 YENEEA. Trimming cost V 0 bases and J 5 bases, with 20 bases left between them. This CDR3 comprises 18 residues. DNA for the CDR3: TGTGCCAGCAGCTTAGATCAGGGGGGTACGCGGGGCCACAATGAGCAGTTCTTC. It translates to CASSLDQGGTRGHNEQFF.

The table lists this clone with a count of one. The gene calls are TRBV10-3 and TRBJ1-1; tentative D call: TRBD1 (6 bases). Trimming shortened V by 9 bases and J by 0 bases, and 11 bases separated the two germline ends. The CDR3 contains 13 residues. Germline V gives CDR1 ENHRY, CDR2 SYGVKD. The CDR3 spells CAILGQLNTEAFF. The CDR3 nucleotides read TGTGCCATTCTTGGACAGCTGAACACTGAAGCTTTCTTT.

This clone has only a few counts. The J gene is TRBJ1-5, the V gene TRBV19; D may be TRBD1 (6 bases). The V end was cut by 6 bases, the J end by 3 bases, with 12 bases between. The length of the CDR3 is 14 residues. The germline V gene has CDR1 LNHDA and CDR2 SQIVND (reference sequence). CDR3 nucleotide sequence: TGTGCCAGTAGGAACAGGGCTCTCAATCAGCCCCAGCATTTT. Translated: CASRNRALNQPQHF.

The CDR3 bases are TGTGCCAGCAGATGGAGTTGGGGGGTTGACACTGAAGCTTTCTTT. Its translation: CASRWSWGVDTEAFF. The V and J genes are TRBV6-1 and TRBJ1-1; possible D gene TRBD1, 5 bases. Per germline, CDR1 MNHNS and CDR2 SASEGT. This CDR3 contains 15 residues. The V end lost 6 bases, the J end lost 3 bases, and 17 bases lay between the germline ends.

The chain combines TRBV6-6 with TRBJ2-7; maybe TRBD2 (6 bases). The CDR3 has 15 residues. Looked up from germline, CDR1 is MNHNY and CDR2 is SVGAGI (reference sequence). Trimming took 6 bases from V and 1 from J, leaving 16 bases between them. CDR3 in amino acids: CASRPTEAGSYEQYF. As DNA, the CDR3 is TGTGCCAGCAGGCCTACGGAGGCGGGGTCCTACGAGCAGTACTTC.

This chain joins TRBV14 and TRBJ2-1; 12 bases match TRBD2. Unmatched junction bases numbered 6, after V lost 2 bases and J lost 4 bases. Germline values: CDR1 SGHDN, CDR2 FVKESK. The length of the CDR3 is 17 residues. CDR3 protein: CASSQIGTSGHYNEQFF. CDR3 in DNA: TGTGCCAGCAGCCAAATTGGGACTAGCGGGCATTACAATGAGCAGTTCTTC.

This clone was seen a few times. The chain links TRBV18 to TRBJ2-2; D gene uncertain. The CDR3 has 13 residues. V was trimmed by 11 bases and J by 0 bases, leaving 10 bases between them. Looked up from germline, CDR1 is KGHSH and CDR2 is LQKENI. CDR3 DNA sequence: TGTGCCGAGAACCCCCCGAACACCGGGGAGCTGTTTTTT. Translation: CAENPPNTGELFF. Full variable domain (outside the CDR3, taken from reference TRBV18 and TRBJ2-2): NAGVMQNPRHLVRRRGQEARLRCSPMKGHSHVYWYRQLPEEGLKFMVYLQKENIIDESGMPKERFSAEFPKEGPSILRIQQVVRGDSAAYFCAENPPNTGELFFGEGSRLTVL.

The CDR3 sequence: CASGDRAHGYTF. The CDR3 nucleotides read TGTGCCAGCGGGGACAGGGCCCATGGCTACACCTTC. The V call is TRBV6-4, the J call TRBJ1-2, with 9 bases lining up with TRBD1. CDR3 length: 12 residues. Germline CDR1 and CDR2: MRHNA and SNTAGT. Trimming at V came to 8 bases and at J to 6 bases, leaving 4 bases not matched to a gene.

The V and J genes are TRBV7-8 and TRBJ2-1; D gene uncertain. There are 14 residues in the CDR3. Germline V gene lookup returns CDR1 SGHVS and CDR2 FQNEAQ. Trimming took 4 bases from V and 3 from J, leaving 10 bases between them. This CDR3 is CASSSEVDYNEQFF. For the CDR3, the DNA is TGTGCCAGCAGCTCAGAAGTTGACTACAATGAGCAGTTCTTC.

The gene calls are TRBV21-1 and TRBJ2-7; no check of the table's D call, TRBD2, against the DNA was made. TRBV21-1 counts as a pseudogene. The CDR3 consists of 18 residues. The CDR3 coding sequence is TGTGCCAGCAGCCCTAAGGTGTCTCCGGGACTAGCAGCCCTCGAGCAGTACTTC. Translated, it gives CASSPKVSPGLAALEQYF.

The chain links TRBV2 to TRBJ2-5; TRBD2 aligns across 12 bases. With 4 bases clipped from V and 4 bases from J, the junction kept 1 base outside the gene matches. CDR1 is SNHLY and CDR2 is FYNNEI in the germline V gene. This CDR3 spans 14 amino acids. The CDR3 is CASSAGLAGETQYF. The CDR3 region has the DNA TGTGCCAGCAGTGCGGGACTAGCGGGAGAGACCCAGTACTTC. Complete variable domain (other parts from reference TRBV2 and TRBJ2-5): EPEVTQTPSHQVTQMGQEVILRCVPISNHLYFYWYRQILGQKVEFLVSFYNNEISEKSEIFDDQFSVERPDGSNFTLKIRSTKLEDSAMYFCASSAGLAGETQYFGPGTRLLVL.

The chain is built from TRBV27 and TRBJ2-7; TRBD2 might be the D (7 bases). Germline V gene sequence: CDR1 MNHEY, CDR2 SMNVEV (reference sequence). This CDR3 has 16 residues. V was pared by 6 bases and J by 2 bases, with 20 bases between. The CDR3 reads CASSPKGGGPTYEQYF. CDR3 in DNA: TGTGCCAGCAGCCCCAAAGGGGGGGGCCCCACCTACGAGCAGTACTTC.

The chain uses TRBV11-3 and TRBJ2-7, with 11 bases fitting TRBD2. This CDR3 has 16 amino acids. Germline V gives CDR1 SGHNT, CDR2 YENEEA. Germline trimming cut 3 bases from V and 6 bases from J; bases unmatched to any gene: 10. The CDR3 DNA reads TGTGCCAGCAGCTTGGCCGGGACTAGCGGTCCATCCGAGCAGTACTTC. Amino acid sequence: CASSLAGTSGPSEQYF.

The rearrangement uses TRBV27 and TRBJ2-7, with TRBD1 matching 9 bases. The CDR3 is made up of 15 amino acids. Germline CDR1 MNHEY, CDR2 SMNVEV (reference sequence). Unmatched junction bases numbered 9, after V lost 5 bases and J lost 4 bases. In nucleotides, the CDR3 is TGTGCCAGCAGTCCACGGACAGGGGTTTTATACGAGCAGTACTTC. Translating it yields CASSPRTGVLYEQYF.

The chain links TRBV19 to TRBJ2-1, with 7 bases matching TRBD1. This CDR3 comprises 18 residues. The germline gives CDR1 LNHDA, CDR2 SQIVND (reference sequence). The ends lost 5 bases at V and 0 bases at J; junction bases unmatched: 13. CDR3: CASSPLTDRDTSYNEQFF. CDR3 DNA sequence: TGTGCCAGTAGTCCCTTAACCGACAGGGACACCTCCTACAATGAGCAGTTCTTC.

This sequence joins TRBV4-1 and TRBJ1-1; TRBD1 aligns across 7 bases. Trimming at V came to 1 base and at J to 12 bases, leaving 5 bases not matched to a gene. Germline V gene sequence: CDR1 MGHRA, CDR2 YSYEKL. This CDR3 contains 12 residues. CDR3 bases: TGCGCCAGCAGCCAAGCGGACAGGAGGACTTTCTTT. It codes for CASSQADRRTFF.

This clone was recorded a few times. The chain carries TRBV29-1 and TRBJ2-1; a possible D gene is TRBD1 (5 bases). This CDR3 spans 12 amino acids. V lost 8 bases and J lost 4, with 12 bases in between. In germline, CDR1 is SQVTM, CDR2 ANQGSEA. CDR3 region: CSTSQEYNEQFF. CDR3 nucleotides: TGCAGCACCTCACAGGAGTACAATGAGCAGTTCTTC.

V is TRBV7-8 and J is TRBJ2-5, with D tentatively TRBD2 (6 bases). V was trimmed by 2 bases and J by 7 bases, leaving 20 bases between them. From germline, CDR1 is SGHVS and CDR2 FQNEAQ. This CDR3 is built from 16 residues. DNA of the CDR3: TGTGCCAGCAGCTTAAACCCCACTAGCCGACGGGGGACCCAGTACTTC. Translated: CASSLNPTSRRGTQYF.

This clone came up once. This rearrangement joins TRBV5-1 to TRBJ2-1, with D unclear. The CDR3 runs to 13 residues. The V gene's germline CDR1 is SGHRS and CDR2 YFSETQ. Between the trimmed V and J ends, which lost 1 base and 7 bases, there was a span of 9 bases. The CDR3 here is CASSLLTFNEQFF. The CDR3 region has the DNA TGCGCCAGCAGCTTGTTAACTTTTAATGAGCAGTTCTTC.

Only one count was recorded for this clone. The rearrangement uses TRBV9 and TRBJ2-1; tentative D call: TRBD2 (5 bases). This CDR3 is built from 16 residues. The V and J ends lost 3 bases and 3 bases respectively, with 16 bases between them. The germline gives CDR1 SGDLS, CDR2 YYNGEE. DNA for the CDR3: TGTGCCAGCAGCGACAGTGTGGGAGTAAACTACAATGAGCAGTTCTTC. Translating gives CASSDSVGVNYNEQFF.

The CDR3 DNA sequence: TGTGCCAGCAGCTTAGTCAGGGGATACGAGCAGTACTTC. This codes for CASSLVRGYEQYF. This chain connects TRBV11-2 to TRBJ2-7, with TRBD1 as a possible D gene (6 bases). The CDR3 has 13 residues. The germline CDR1 and CDR2 sequences are SGHAT and FQNNGV. Trimming removed 1 base from V and 4 bases from J, with 8 bases in between.

The chain is built from TRBV28 and TRBJ1-4; unclear D gene. V gave up 6 bases and J gave up 0 bases, with 11 bases separating them. This CDR3 has 15 residues. CDR1 and CDR2 (germline): MDHEN, SYDVKM. The chain's CDR3 is CASSPPEATNEKLFF. CDR3 DNA: TGTGCCAGCAGCCCCCCGGAGGCAACTAATGAAAAACTGTTTTTT.

J is TRBJ2-7 and V is TRBV4-2; TRBD2 agrees at 12 bases. Per germline, CDR1 LGHNA and CDR2 YNFKEQ. The V gene end was trimmed by 1 base and the J gene end by 2 bases; junction bases not matched to a gene: 3. There are 16 residues in the CDR3. Here the CDR3 DNA reads TGTGCCAGCAGCCAAGGGTGGACTAGCGGGGCCTACGAGCAGTACTTC. Amino acids: CASSQGWTSGAYEQYF.

V is TRBV9 and J is TRBJ1-4, with no clear D. The V gene lost 1 base and the J gene lost 0 bases, with 7 bases spanning the gap. There are 15 residues in the CDR3. Germline V gives CDR1 SGDLS, CDR2 YYNGEE. CDR3: CASSVQAATNEKLFF. CDR3 coding DNA: TGTGCCAGCAGCGTACAAGCTGCAACTAATGAAAAACTGTTTTTT.

This sequence joins TRBV7-9 and TRBJ2-2; TRBD2 matches at 9 bases. The V gene end was trimmed by 5 bases and the J gene end by 5 bases; junction bases not matched to a gene: 6. Germline V gives CDR1 SEHNR, CDR2 FQNEAQ (reference sequence). The CDR3 is made up of 15 amino acids. Here the CDR3 DNA reads TGTGCCAGCAGCCAGGGACTAGCTACTACCGGGGAGCTGTTTTTT. It specifies CASSQGLATTGELFF. The whole variable domain, remainder taken from reference TRBV7-9 and TRBJ2-2, is DTGVSQNPRHKITKRGQNVTFRCDPISEHNRLYWYRQTLGQGPEFLTYFQNEAQLEKSRLLSDRFSAERPKGSFSTLEIQRTEQGDSAMYLCASSQGLATTGELFFGEGSRLTVL.

J is TRBJ2-2 and V is TRBV7-6, with D possibly matching TRBD1 (5 bases). Trimming cost V 2 bases and J 2 bases, with 12 bases left between them. The CDR3 consists of 16 residues. Germline loops: CDR1 SGHVS, CDR2 FNYEAQ. DNA of the CDR3: TGTGCCAGCAGCTTACTATTAGGGGAAAACACCGGGGAGCTGTTTTTT. This sequence encodes CASSLLLGENTGELFF.